Listed below are T cell receptor beta chains from one sample, sequenced in a study of blood T cell repertoires in COVID-19. Sequencing was performed with immunoSEQ multiplex PCR; in TCRdb, only in-frame clones are kept and a portion is missing. Counted here are more than 85,000 clones, roughly 79% occurring once; the ten biggest clones make up 16%. The sample was peripheral blood. The receptors originated from a woman older than 75 with active or convalescent COVID-19. Each CDR3 is given with its conserved first and last residue. The order of the fields is D gene, J gene, V gene, clone size, CDR3 protein, CDR3 DNA. The D gene is left open where the match is weak. Clone size is shown for a subset of rows, as once, few, many or a class of expanded clone.

D gene: TRBD1; J gene: TRBJ1-1; V gene: TRBV6-6; clone size: .; CDR3 protein: CASFPTGSTEAFF; CDR3 DNA: TGTGCCAGTTTCCCGACAGGGAGCACTGAAGCTTTCTTT
D gene: TRBD1; J gene: TRBJ1-1; V gene: TRBV2; clone size: .; CDR3 protein: CASSADRWGNTEAFF; CDR3 DNA: TGTGCCAGCAGTGCGGACAGGTGGGGGAACACTGAAGCTTTCTTT
D gene: TRBD1; J gene: TRBJ1-2; V gene: TRBV9; clone size: .; CDR3 protein: CASSSSPGQGRYGYTF; CDR3 DNA: TGTGCCAGCAGCTCCTCTCCGGGACAGGGCAGGTATGGCTACACCTTC
D gene: .; J gene: TRBJ1-5; V gene: TRBV5-1; clone size: few; CDR3 protein: CASSPRGGNQPQHF; CDR3 DNA: TGCGCCAGCAGCCCCAGGGGTGGCAATCAGCCCCAGCATTTT
D gene: .; J gene: TRBJ1-5; V gene: TRBV18; clone size: .; CDR3 protein: CASSPTAGLSNQPQHF; CDR3 DNA: TGTGCCAGCTCACCCACCGCGGGGCTTAGCAATCAGCCCCAGCATTTT
D gene: .; J gene: TRBJ1-1; V gene: TRBV19; clone size: .; CDR3 protein: CASSTTLQGSVLSTEAFF; CDR3 DNA: TGTGCCAGTAGTACCACCCTACAGGGTTCGGTGTTGAGCACTGAAGCTTTCTTT
D gene: TRBD1; J gene: TRBJ1-4; V gene: TRBV6-5; clone size: .; CDR3 protein: CASSHRQGRGEKLFF; CDR3 DNA: TGTGCCAGCAGTCATAGACAGGGGAGGGGTGAAAAACTGTTTTTT
D gene: TRBD2; J gene: TRBJ2-3; V gene: TRBV6-5; clone size: .; CDR3 protein: CASSESGRGGNTQYF; CDR3 DNA: TGTGCCAGCAGCGAGAGCGGGAGGGGTGGAAATACGCAGTATTTT
D gene: TRBD1; J gene: TRBJ2-5; V gene: TRBV11-2; clone size: few; CDR3 protein: CASSPSTGGQETQYF; CDR3 DNA: TGTGCCAGCAGCCCCAGTACAGGGGGCCAAGAGACCCAGTACTTC
D gene: TRBD2; J gene: TRBJ2-3; V gene: TRBV5-6; clone size: .; CDR3 protein: CASSLIAGAADTQYF; CDR3 DNA: TGTGCCAGCAGCCTCATAGCGGGAGCGGCAGATACGCAGTATTTT
D gene: TRBD2; J gene: TRBJ2-3; V gene: TRBV19; clone size: .; CDR3 protein: CASTAASGRAADTQYF; CDR3 DNA: TGTGCCAGTACTGCCGCTAGCGGGAGGGCCGCAGATACGCAGTATTTT
D gene: .; J gene: TRBJ2-1; V gene: TRBV2; clone size: many; CDR3 protein: CASRARLITHNEQFF; CDR3 DNA: TGTGCCAGCAGGGCCAGGTTAATTACTCACAATGAGCAGTTCTTC
D gene: .; J gene: TRBJ1-2; V gene: TRBV27; clone size: .; CDR3 protein: CASSLWPPRVEGYTF; CDR3 DNA: TGTGCCAGCAGTTTGTGGCCGCCCCGAGTGGAGGGCTACACCTTC
D gene: .; J gene: TRBJ1-1; V gene: TRBV29-1; clone size: .; CDR3 protein: CSVDPGNTEAFF; CDR3 DNA: TGCAGCGTTGACCCGGGGAACACTGAAGCTTTCTTT